This T cell receptor (beta chain) was sequenced for a study of T-cell memory formation after mild COVID-19 (dated by TCRdb to the early 2020s). For context, the study as a whole: Most TCR sequence clusters were specific to one of the two donors. In two donors, T-cell clones that expanded and contracted after mild COVID-19 were tracked by sequencing TCRalpha and TCRbeta repertoires over time. Two young, previously healthy adult volunteers, one female and one male, were included in the cohort.

The full study reports these points: Contracting CD4+ clones were found mainly in CM and EM memory subsets, while CD8+ clones were enriched in EMRA. The second-wave clones that peaked on day 37 were not confirmed to be SARS-CoV-2 specific. Only two mild cases were covered in the study, and larger cohorts including severe cases with pre-infection samples were considered necessary. Clones that contracted from day 15 to 85 showed balanced CD4/CD8 phenotypes, whereas a second wave of clones that expanded from day 15 to 37 leaned towards CD4+. Some responding clones were detected in pre-infection memory, which suggested that pre-existing cross-reactive memory T cells had joined the SARS-CoV-2 response.

The instrument given in TCRdb is Illumina NovaSeq 6000. TCRalpha and TCRbeta cDNA libraries were built by 5'RACE with constant-segment primers, adding sample barcodes and unique molecular identifiers. RNA was extracted from every sample with Trizol reagent. The libraries were amplified in two PCR steps, and the second step added a second sample barcode and Illumina TruSeq adapters. Libraries were sequenced on an Illumina NovaSeq with 2 x 150 bp paired-end reads. As for the original processing: The reads were demultiplexed and collapsed into UMI-guided consensus sequences using migec v1.2.7. Using mixcr v2.1.11, the UMI consensuses were aligned to TRA and TRB V and J templates and assembled into clonotypes. A clonotype was counted as expanded or contracted only if both edgeR and NoisET called the change significant, with noise models trained on biological replicates. For edgeR calls, the thresholds were a false discovery rate-adjusted p below 0.01 and a log2 fold-change of 1. As an exploratory analysis of dynamics, max-normalized trajectories of the 1000 most abundant clonotypes were examined by PCA with hierarchical clustering. The CD4 or CD8 phenotype of responding clones was assigned using the separately sequenced CD4+ and CD8+ repertoires. The public reads were reprocessed in TCRdb via fastp at Q25 and MiXCR, keeping in-frame beta chains. CDR3 protein sequences are deduplicated, and each keeps its most common genes and DNA. The V and J calls were determined by TCRdb, not by the authors. The sample data list around 410,000 distinct CDR3 sequences, and more than 20% of these were observed just once. Roughly 13% of the sample rests with the top ten.

This clonotype was recorded a few times. It has no known antigen specificity. Base qualities are not recorded, but no much larger clone differs from it by a single base. V is cut back by 1 base and J by 8 bases, with 6 bases in the junction unmatched. The CDR3 spans 15 residues, from the cysteine through the phenylalanine. Of all the DNA, just the CDR3 is kept, 45 bases in frame from base 1. The germline V gene supplies CDR1 SGHRS and CDR2 YFSETQ. Ficoll-Paque density gradient centrifugation was used to isolate PBMCs. The clonotype originates from an adult woman who had mild COVID-19 (a few samples of this study predate the infection). The sample titles of this study are shuffled in the database, so cell type and time point are left out; the donor was told from shared clones. Sequencing was carried out using PBMCs or a T cell subset sorted from them (not recorded which). The rearrangement combines TRBV5-1 with TRBJ1-5, and 10 junction bases match TRBD1. The DNA sequence is TGCGCCAGCAGCTTGATGGGACAGGGGAAGGAGCCCCAGCATTTT. Translation gives CASSLMGQGKEPQHF.